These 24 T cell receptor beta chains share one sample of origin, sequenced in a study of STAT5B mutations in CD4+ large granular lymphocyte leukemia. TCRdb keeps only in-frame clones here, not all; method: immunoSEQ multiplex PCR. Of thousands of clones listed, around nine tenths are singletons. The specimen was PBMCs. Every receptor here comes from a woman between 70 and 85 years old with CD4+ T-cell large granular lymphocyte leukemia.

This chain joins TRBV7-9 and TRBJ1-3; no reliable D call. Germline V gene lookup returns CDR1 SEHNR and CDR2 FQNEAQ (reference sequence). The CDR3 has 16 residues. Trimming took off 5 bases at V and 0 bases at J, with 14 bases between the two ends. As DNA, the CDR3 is TGTGCCAGCAGCCCCAAACAGCGACCCTCTGGAAACACCATATATTTT. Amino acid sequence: CASSPKQRPSGNTIYF.

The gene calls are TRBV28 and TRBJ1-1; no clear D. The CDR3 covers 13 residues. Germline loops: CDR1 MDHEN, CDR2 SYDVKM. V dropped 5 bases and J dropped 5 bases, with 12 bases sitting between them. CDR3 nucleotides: TGTGCCAGCAGTCTCAATCTATTAACTGAAGCTTTCTTT. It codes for CASSLNLLTEAFF.

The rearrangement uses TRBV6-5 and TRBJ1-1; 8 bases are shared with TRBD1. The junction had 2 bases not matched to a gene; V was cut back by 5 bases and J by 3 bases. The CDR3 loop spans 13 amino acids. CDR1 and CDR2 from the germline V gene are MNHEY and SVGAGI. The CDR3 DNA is TGTGCCAGCAGTCGGGACAGGTACACTGAAGCTTTCTTT. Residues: CASSRDRYTEAFF.

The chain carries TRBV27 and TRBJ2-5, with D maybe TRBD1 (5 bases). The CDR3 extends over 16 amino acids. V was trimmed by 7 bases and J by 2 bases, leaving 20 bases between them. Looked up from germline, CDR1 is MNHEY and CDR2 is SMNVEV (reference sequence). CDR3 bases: TGTGCCAGCAACCTCCGGCAGGGTGGTCCGCAAGAGACCCAGTACTTC. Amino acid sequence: CASNLRQGGPQETQYF.

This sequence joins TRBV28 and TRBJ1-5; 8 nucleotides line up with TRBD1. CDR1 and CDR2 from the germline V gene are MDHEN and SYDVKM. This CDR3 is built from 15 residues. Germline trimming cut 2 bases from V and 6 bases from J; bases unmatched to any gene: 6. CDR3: CASSLAQGASQPQHF. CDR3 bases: TGTGCCAGCAGTTTAGCTCAGGGGGCCAGTCAGCCCCAGCATTTT.

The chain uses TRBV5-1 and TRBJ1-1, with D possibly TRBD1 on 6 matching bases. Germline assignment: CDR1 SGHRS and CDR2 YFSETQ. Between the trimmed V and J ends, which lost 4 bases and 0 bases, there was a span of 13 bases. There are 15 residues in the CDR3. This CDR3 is CASSPGDNLNTEAFF. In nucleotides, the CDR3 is TGCGCCAGCAGCCCGGGGGACAACCTGAACACTGAAGCTTTCTTT.

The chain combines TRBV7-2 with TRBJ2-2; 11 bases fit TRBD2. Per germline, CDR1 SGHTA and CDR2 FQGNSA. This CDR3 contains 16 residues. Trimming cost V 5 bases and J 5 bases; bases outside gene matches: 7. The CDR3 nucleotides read TGTGCCAGCAGCCTGCATAGCGGGGGGGGTACCGGGGAGCTGTTTTTT. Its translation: CASSLHSGGGTGELFF.

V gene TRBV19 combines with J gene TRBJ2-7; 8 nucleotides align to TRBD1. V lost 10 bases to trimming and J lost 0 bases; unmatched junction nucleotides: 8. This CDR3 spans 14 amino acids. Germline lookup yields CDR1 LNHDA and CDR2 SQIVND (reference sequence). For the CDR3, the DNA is TGTGCCACACAGTCAGGGGGCCTCTCCTACGAGCAGTACTTC. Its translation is CATQSGGLSYEQYF. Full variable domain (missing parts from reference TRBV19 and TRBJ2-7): DGGITQSPKYLFRKEGQNVTLSCEQNLNHDAMYWYRQDPGQGLRLIYYSQIVNDFQKGDIAEGYSVSREKKESFPLTVTSAQKNPTAFYLCATQSGGLSYEQYFGPGTRLTVT.

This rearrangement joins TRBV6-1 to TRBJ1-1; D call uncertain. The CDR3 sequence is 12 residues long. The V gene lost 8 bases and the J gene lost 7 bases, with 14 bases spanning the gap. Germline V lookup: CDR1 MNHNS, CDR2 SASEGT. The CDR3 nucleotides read TGTGCCAGCCATTCTCCGACCAATGAAGCTTTCTTT. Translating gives CASHSPTNEAFF.

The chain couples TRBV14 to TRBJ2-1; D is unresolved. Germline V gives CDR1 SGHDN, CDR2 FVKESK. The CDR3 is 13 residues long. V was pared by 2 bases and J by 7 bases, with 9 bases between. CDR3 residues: CASSQSVLNEQFF. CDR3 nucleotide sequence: TGTGCCAGCAGCCAATCCGTCTTGAATGAGCAGTTCTTC.

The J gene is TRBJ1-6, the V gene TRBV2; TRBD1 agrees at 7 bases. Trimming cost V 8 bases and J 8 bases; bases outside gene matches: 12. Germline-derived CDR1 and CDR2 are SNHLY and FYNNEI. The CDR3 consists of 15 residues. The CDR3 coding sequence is TGTGCCAGCCGACTTAGCGGGACAGAGGATTCACCCCTCCACTTT. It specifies CASRLSGTEDSPLHF.

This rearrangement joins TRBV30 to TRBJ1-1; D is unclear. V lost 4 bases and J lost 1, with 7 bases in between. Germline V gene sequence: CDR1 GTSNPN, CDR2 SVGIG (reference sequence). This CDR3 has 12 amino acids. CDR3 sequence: CAWNPGNTEAFF. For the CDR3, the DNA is TGTGCCTGGAACCCAGGGAACACTGAAGCTTTCTTT.

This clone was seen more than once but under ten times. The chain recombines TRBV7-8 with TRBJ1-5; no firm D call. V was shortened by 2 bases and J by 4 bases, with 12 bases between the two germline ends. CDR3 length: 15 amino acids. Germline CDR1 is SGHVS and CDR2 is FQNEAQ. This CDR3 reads CASSLIGGLNQPQHF. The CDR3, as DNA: TGTGCCAGCAGCTTAATCGGCGGATTAAATCAGCCCCAGCATTTT.

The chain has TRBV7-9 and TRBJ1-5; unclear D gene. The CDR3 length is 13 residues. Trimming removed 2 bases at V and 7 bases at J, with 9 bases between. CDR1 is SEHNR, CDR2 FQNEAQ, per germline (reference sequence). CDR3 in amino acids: CASSLYRSQPQHF. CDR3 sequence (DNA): TGTGCCAGCAGCTTATATAGGTCCCAGCCCCAGCATTTT.

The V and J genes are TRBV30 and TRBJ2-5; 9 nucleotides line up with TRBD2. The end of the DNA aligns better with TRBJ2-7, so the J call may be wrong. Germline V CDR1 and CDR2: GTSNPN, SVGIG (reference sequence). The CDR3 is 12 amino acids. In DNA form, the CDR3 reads TGTGCCTGGGGGACTAGCTCAGGCGAGCAGTACTTC. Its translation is CAWGTSSGEQYF.

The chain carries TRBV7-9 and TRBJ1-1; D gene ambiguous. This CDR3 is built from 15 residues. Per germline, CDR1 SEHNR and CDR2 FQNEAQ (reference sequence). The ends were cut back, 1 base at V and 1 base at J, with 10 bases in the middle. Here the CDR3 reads CASSLDVPANTEAFF. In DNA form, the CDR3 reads TGTGCCAGCAGCTTAGACGTGCCGGCGAACACTGAAGCTTTCTTT.

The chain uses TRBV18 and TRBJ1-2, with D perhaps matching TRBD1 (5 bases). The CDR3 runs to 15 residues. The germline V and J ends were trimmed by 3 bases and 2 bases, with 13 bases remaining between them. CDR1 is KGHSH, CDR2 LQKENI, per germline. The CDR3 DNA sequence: TGTGCCAGCTCACCCGGTGGGGGAGGAAACTATGGCTACACCTTC. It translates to CASSPGGGGNYGYTF.

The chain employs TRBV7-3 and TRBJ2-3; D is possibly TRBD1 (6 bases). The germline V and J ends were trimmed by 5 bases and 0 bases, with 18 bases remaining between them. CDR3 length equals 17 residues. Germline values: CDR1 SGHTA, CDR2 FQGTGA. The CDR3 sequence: CASSDPTGPLSTDTQYF. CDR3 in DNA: TGTGCCAGCAGCGACCCGACAGGCCCATTAAGCACAGATACGCAGTATTTT.

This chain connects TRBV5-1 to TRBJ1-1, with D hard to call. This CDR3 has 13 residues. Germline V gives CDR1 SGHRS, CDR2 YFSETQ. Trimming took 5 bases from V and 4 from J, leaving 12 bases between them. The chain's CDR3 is CASSYFGGTEAFF. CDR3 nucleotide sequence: TGCGCCAGCAGTTACTTCGGTGGCACTGAAGCTTTCTTT.

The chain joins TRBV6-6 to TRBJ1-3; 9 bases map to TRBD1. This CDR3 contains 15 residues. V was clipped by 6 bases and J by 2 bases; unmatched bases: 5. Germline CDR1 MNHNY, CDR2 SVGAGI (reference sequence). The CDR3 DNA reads TGTGCCAGCAGCATACAGGGGGCAGCTGGAAACACCATATATTTT. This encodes CASSIQGAAGNTIYF.

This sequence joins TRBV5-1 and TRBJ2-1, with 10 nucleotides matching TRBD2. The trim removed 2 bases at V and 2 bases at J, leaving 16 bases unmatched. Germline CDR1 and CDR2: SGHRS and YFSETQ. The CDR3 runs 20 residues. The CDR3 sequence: CASSFSTSGASSIAYNEQFF. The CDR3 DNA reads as TGCGCCAGCAGCTTCTCAACTAGCGGGGCGTCTTCGATAGCCTACAATGAGCAGTTCTTC.

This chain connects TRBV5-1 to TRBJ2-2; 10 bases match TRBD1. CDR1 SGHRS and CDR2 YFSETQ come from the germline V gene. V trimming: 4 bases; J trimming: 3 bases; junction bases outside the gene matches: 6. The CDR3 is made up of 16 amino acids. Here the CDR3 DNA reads TGCGCCAGCAGCATCGCCGGGACAGGGGACACCGGGGAGCTGTTTTTT. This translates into CASSIAGTGDTGELFF.

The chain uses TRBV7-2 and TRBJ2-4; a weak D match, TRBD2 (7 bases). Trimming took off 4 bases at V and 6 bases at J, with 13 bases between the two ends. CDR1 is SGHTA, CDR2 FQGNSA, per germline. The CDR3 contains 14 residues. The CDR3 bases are TGTGCCAGCAGCTCACGAGGGGGGGGAAACATTCAGTACTTC. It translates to CASSSRGGGNIQYF.

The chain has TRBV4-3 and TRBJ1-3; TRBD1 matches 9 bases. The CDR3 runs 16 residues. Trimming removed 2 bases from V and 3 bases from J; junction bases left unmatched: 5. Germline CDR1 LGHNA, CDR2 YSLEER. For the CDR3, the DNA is TGCGCCAGCAGCCAAACCCGGGACAGGGATGGAAACACCATATATTTT. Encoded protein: CASSQTRDRDGNTIYF.